This T cell receptor beta chain was documented in a study of blood T cell repertoires in COVID-19. Background on the study: Samples taken during acute and convalescent COVID-19 were collected in the United States, Italy and Spain.

Original methodology: Nucleated cell counts were estimated from reference gene primer amplification. The method was immunoSEQ multiplex PCR; TCRdb's version includes in-frame clones alone and lacks a portion of them. V and J calls plus clone size are reproduced from that table; the DNA served to infer D and trimming. The sample lists 150,000 to 200,000 clones; around nine tenths were seen once. The germline V and J ends were trimmed by 6 bases and 2 bases, with 10 bases remaining between them. The germline V gene has CDR1 MNHEY and CDR2 SMNVEV (reference sequence). The CDR3 sequence is 13 residues long.

Sequencing input: peripheral blood. This chain connects TRBV27 to TRBJ1-2; D is ambiguous. The receptor's source is a man between 18 and 29 years old with active or convalescent COVID-19. The CDR3 here is CASSQALNYGYTF. CDR3 coding DNA: TGTGCCAGCAGCCAGGCCTTAAACTATGGCTACACCTTC.